The clone carrying this T cell receptor beta chain has more than one count but fewer than ten. This sample is part of a study of patients and donors after allogeneic stem cell transplantation. MiXCR was run by TCRdb on the RT-PCR reads, yielding one entry per CDR3 protein. This sample yields 190,000 or so distinct CDR3 sequences, of which over 30% are seen a single time; 9.5% to 13% belongs to the top ten. The receptor was isolated from a human donor who was either an allogeneic HSCT recipient or a stem cell or donor lymphocyte infusion donor (not recorded which). It is not recorded whose cells these are; they may come from a transplant donor. Sequenced input: blood, either unsorted or a sorted T cell fraction (not recorded which).

CDR3 nucleotides: TGTGCCAGCAGCTCCGTGAGGGGGCGTAACGGGGAGCTGTTTTTT. This encodes CASSSVRGRNGELFF. The V gene is TRBV3-1, the J gene TRBJ2-2, with TRBD1 matching 7 bases. Looked up from germline, CDR1 is LGHDT and CDR2 is YNNKEL (reference sequence). This CDR3 region has 15 residues. V lost 5 bases, J lost 7 bases, and 10 bases stayed unmatched.